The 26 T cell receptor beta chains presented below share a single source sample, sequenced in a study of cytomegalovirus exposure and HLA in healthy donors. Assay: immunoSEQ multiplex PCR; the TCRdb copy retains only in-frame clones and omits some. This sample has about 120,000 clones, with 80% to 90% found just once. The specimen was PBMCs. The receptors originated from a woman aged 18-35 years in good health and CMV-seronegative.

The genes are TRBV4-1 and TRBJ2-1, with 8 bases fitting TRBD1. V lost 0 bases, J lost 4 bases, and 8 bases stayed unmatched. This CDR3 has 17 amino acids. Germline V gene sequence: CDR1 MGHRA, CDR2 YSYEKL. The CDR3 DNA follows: TGCGCCAGCAGCCAAGATCCTGTCAGGGGGCGATACAATGAGCAGTTCTTC. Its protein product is CASSQDPVRGRYNEQFF.

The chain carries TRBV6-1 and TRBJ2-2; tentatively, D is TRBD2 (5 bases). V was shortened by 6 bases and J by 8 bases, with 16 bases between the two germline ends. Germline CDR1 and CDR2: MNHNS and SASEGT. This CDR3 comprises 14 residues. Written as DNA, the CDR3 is TGTGCCAGCAGAGAGGGAACAGCGGTTGGGGAGCTGTTTTTT. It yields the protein CASREGTAVGELFF.

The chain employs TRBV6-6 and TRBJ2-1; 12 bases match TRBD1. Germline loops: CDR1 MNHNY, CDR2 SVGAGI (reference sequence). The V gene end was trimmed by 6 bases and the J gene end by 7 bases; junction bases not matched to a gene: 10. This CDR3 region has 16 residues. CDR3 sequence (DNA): TGTGCCAGCAGCCTGCCGGGACAGGGGGCGAGAAATGAGCAGTTCTTC. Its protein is CASSLPGQGARNEQFF.

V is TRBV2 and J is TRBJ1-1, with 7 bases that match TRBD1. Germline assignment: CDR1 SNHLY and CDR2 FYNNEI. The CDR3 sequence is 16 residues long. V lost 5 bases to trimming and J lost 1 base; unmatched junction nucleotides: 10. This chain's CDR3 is CASSRVGGQTNTEAFF. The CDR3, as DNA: TGTGCCAGCAGTAGAGTCGGGGGACAGACGAACACTGAAGCTTTCTTT.

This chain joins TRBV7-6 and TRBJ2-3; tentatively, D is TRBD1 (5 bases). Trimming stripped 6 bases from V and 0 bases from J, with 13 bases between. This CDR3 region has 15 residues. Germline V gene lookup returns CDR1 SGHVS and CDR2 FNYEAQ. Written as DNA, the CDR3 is TGTGCCAGCAGTTTGGGTGGGGCAAGCACAGATACGCAGTATTTT. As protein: CASSLGGASTDTQYF.

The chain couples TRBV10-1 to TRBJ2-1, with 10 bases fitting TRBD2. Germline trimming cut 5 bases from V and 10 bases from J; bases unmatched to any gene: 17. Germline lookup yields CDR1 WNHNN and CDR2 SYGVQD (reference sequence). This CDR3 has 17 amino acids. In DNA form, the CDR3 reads TGCGCCAGCAGTTCCCCTGGGGCTAGCGGGGGTATGGGGGAGCAGTTCTTC. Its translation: CASSSPGASGGMGEQFF.

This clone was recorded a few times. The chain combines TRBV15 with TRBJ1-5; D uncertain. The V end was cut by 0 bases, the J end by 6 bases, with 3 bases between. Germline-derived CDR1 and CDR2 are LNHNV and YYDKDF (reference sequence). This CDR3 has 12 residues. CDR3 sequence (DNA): TGTGCCACCAGCAGAGAGAGTCAGCCCCAGCATTTT. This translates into CATSRESQPQHF.

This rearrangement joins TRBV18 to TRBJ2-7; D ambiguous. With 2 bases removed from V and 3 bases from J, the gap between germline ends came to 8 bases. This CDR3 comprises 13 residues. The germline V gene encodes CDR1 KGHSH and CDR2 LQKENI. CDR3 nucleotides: TGTGCCAGCTCACCATCAGAGGACTACGAGCAGTACTTC. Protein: CASSPSEDYEQYF.

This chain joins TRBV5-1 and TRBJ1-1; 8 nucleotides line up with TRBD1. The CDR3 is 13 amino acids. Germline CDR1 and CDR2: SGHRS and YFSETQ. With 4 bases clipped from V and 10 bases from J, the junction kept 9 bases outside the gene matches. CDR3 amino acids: CASSAQGQGRAFF. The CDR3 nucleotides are TGCGCCAGCAGCGCCCAAGGACAGGGTAGAGCTTTCTTT.

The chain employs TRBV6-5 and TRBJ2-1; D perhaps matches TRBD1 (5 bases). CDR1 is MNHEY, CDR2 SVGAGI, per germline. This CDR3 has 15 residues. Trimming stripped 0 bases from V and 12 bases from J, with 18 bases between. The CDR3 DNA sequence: TGTGCCAGCAGTTACTCGAAAGTGACTGTGCAGGGGCAGTTCTTC. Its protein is CASSYSKVTVQGQFF.

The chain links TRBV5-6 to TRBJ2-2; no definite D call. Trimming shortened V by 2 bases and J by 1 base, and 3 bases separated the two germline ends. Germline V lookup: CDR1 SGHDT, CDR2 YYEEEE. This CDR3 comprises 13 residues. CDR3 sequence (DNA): TGTGCCAGCAGCTTTCAGAACACCGGGGAGCTGTTTTTT. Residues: CASSFQNTGELFF. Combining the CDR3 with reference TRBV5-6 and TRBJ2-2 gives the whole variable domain DAGVTQSPTHLIKTRGQQVTLRCSPKSGHDTVSWYQQALGQGPQFIFQYYEEEERQRGNFPDRFSGHQFPNYSSELNVNALLLGDSALYLCASSFQNTGELFFGEGSRLTVL.

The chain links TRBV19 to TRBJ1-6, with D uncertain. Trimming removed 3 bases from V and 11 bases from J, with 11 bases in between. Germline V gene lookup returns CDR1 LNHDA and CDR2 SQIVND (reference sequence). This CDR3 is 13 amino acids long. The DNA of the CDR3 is TGTGCCAGTAGTATCGGAGCCAATCCACCCCTCCACTTT. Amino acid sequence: CASSIGANPPLHF.

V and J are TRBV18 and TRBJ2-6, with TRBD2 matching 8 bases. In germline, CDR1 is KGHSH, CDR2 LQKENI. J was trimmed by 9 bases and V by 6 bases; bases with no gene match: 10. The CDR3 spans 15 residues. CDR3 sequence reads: CASSPVAGGVNVLTF. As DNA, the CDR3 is TGTGCCAGCTCCCCGGTTGCGGGGGGTGTCAACGTCCTGACTTTC.

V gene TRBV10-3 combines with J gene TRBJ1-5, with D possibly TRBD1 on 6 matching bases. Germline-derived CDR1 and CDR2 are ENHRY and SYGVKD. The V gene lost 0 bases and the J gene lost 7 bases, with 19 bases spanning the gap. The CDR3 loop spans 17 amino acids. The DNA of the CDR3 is TGTGCCATCAGTGAGTCGTATGGCAGGGGTAGAGGACAGCCCCAGCATTTT. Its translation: CAISESYGRGRGQPQHF.

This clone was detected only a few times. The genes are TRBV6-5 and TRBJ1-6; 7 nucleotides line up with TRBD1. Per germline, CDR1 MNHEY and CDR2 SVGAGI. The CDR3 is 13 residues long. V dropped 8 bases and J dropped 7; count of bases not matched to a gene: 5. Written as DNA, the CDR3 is TGTGCCAGCGGGGGGACAGTCAATTCACCCCTCCACTTT. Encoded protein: CASGGTVNSPLHF.

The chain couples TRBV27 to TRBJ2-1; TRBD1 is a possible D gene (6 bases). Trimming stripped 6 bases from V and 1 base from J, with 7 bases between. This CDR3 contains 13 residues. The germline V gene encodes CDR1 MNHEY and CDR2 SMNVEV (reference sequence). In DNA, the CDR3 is TGTGCCAGCAGCGGACAGTCCTACAATGAGCAGTTCTTC. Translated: CASSGQSYNEQFF.

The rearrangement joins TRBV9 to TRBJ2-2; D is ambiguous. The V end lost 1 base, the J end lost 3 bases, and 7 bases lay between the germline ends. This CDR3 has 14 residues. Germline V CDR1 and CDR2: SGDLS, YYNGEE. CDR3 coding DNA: TGTGCCAGCAGCGTACCGACTGACACCGGGGAGCTGTTTTTT. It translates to CASSVPTDTGELFF.

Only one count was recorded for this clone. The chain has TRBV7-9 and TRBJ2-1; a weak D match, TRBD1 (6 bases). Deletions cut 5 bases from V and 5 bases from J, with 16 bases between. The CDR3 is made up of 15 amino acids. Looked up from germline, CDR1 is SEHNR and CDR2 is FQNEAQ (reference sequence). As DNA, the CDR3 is TGTGCCAGCAGCCCAAGCTGGGACAAGAACAATGAGCAGTTCTTC. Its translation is CASSPSWDKNNEQFF.

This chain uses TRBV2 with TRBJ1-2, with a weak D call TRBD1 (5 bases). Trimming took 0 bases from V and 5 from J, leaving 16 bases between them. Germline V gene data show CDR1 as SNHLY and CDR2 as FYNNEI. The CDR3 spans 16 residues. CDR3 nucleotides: TGTGCCAGCAGTGAAGCGCTGCGGCCCGGGGGGTATGGCTACACCTTC. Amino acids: CASSEALRPGGYGYTF. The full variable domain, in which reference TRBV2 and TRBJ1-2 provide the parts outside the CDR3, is EPEVTQTPSHQVTQMGQEVILRCVPISNHLYFYWYRQILGQKVEFLVSFYNNEISEKSEIFDDQFSVERPDGSNFTLKIRSTKLEDSAMYFCASSEALRPGGYGYTFGSGTRLTVV.

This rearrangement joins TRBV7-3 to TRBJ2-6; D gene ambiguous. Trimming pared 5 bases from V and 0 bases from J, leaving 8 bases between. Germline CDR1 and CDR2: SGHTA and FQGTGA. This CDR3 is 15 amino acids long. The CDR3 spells CASSPYYSGANVLTF. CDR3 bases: TGTGCCAGCAGCCCCTATTACTCTGGGGCCAACGTCCTGACTTTC. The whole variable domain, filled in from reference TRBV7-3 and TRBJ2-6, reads GAGVSQTPSNKVTEKGKYVELRCDPISGHTALYWYRQSLGQGPEFLIYFQGTGAADDSGLPNDRFFAVRPEGSVSTLKIQRTERGDSAVYLCASSPYYSGANVLTFGAGSRLTVL.

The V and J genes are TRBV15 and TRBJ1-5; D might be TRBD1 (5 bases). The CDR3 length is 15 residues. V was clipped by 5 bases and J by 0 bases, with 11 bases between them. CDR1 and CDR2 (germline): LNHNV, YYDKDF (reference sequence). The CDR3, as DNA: TGTGCCACCAGCTCACAGGAGGGTAGCAATCAGCCCCAGCATTTT. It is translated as CATSSQEGSNQPQHF.

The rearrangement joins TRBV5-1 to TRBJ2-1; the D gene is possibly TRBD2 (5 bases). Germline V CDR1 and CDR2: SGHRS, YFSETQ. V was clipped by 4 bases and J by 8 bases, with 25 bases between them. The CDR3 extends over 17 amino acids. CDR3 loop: CASSKWLAKTISDEQFF. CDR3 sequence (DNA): TGCGCCAGCAGCAAATGGCTAGCAAAAACTATTTCCGATGAGCAGTTCTTC.

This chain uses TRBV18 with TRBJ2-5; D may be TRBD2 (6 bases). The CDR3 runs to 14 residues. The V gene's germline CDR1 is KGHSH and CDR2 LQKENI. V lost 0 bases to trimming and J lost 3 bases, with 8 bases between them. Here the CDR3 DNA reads TGTGCCAGCTCACCACCCTCGGGGGAAGAGACCCAGTACTTC. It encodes CASSPPSGEETQYF.

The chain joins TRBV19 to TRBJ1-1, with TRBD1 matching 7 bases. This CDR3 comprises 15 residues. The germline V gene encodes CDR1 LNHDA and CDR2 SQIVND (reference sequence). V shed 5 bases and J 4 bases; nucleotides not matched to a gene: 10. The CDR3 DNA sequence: TGTGCCAGTAGTGTGACCGGGACAGTCGTCACTGAAGCTTTCTTT. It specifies CASSVTGTVVTEAFF.

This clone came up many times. The CDR3, as DNA: TGTGCCAGCAGTGAACGGAGAGGGGGACAAAGCTCCTACAATGAGCAGTTCTTC. Translated: CASSERRGGQSSYNEQFF. V gene TRBV25-1 combines with J gene TRBJ2-1, with a weak D call TRBD1 (6 bases). This CDR3 has 18 amino acids. From germline, CDR1 is MGHDK and CDR2 SYGVNS. V lost 2 bases to trimming and J lost 0 bases, with 17 bases between them.

The CDR3 bases are TGTGCCAGCAGTTACGGGGCGAGCTCCTACAATGAGCAGTTCTTC. It yields the protein CASSYGASSYNEQFF. The rearrangement links TRBV6-5 to TRBJ2-1; the D gene is possibly TRBD1 (5 bases). Trimming removed 2 bases at V and 0 bases at J, with 8 bases between. CDR1 and CDR2 from the germline V gene are MNHEY and SVGAGI. The CDR3 length is 15 residues.